Included here is one TCR beta chain sequence, with context. Using immunoSEQ multiplex PCR, the repertoire was profiled, and TCRdb retains in-frame clones only, with some absent. The repertoire holds about 54,000 clones, with roughly 90% as singletons. This entry is derived from a study of T cell responses to AZD1222 COVID-19 vaccine. The germline V gene has CDR1 DFQATT and CDR2 SNEGSKA (reference sequence). With 3 bases removed from V and 0 bases from J, the gap between germline ends came to 12 bases. The CDR3 is 14 amino acids. V usage is TRBV20-1 and J usage is TRBJ2-7; TRBD1 or TRBD2 may be the D gene (5 bases each). Sequenced material: peripheral blood, taken on day 0 of AZD1222 vaccination. The receptor's source is an adult in good health. CDR3 region: CSASGDRFSYEQYF. As DNA, the CDR3 is TGCAGTGCTAGTGGGGACCGATTCTCCTACGAGCAGTACTTC.